This T cell receptor beta chain was found in a study of blood T cell repertoires in COVID-19. Overall study context: Material from acute and convalescent COVID-19 was sourced from the United States, Italy and Spain. Nucleic acid was either cDNA or gDNA, and it came from T cells, B-cell-depleted T cells, or PBMCs.

In the study's own analysis: Reference gene primer amplification yielded estimated nucleated cell counts. TCRdb keeps only in-frame clones here, not all; method: immunoSEQ multiplex PCR. The V and J calls and clone size are taken from that table; D and trimming were inferred from the DNA. The sample yields a few hundred thousand clones, around 87% seen once. The receptor was isolated from a woman aged 45 to 65 who had recovered from COVID-19. Sequencing was performed on peripheral blood.

The CDR3 coding sequence is TGTGCCAGCAGCCACGGCCACACAGGGCAAAACATTCAGTACTTC. It encodes CASSHGHTGQNIQYF. This chain joins TRBV3-1 (or the pseudogene TRBV3-2) and TRBJ2-4; D might be TRBD1 (6 bases). V lost 3 bases to trimming and J lost 5 bases, with 14 bases between them. The CDR3 is 15 amino acids. Germline values: CDR1 LGHDT, CDR2 YNNKEL (reference sequence).